Below, 17 T cell receptor beta chains from the same sample are listed, as sequenced in a study of cytomegalovirus exposure and HLA in healthy donors. The PCR had 60 Vbeta and 13 Jbeta primers. The table came from immunoSEQ multiplex PCR; TCRdb's copy has only in-frame clones and leaves some out. The sample lists 200,000 to 250,000 clones; around four fifths were seen once. The sample taken for sequencing was PBMCs. The receptor source for this set is a middle-aged woman in good health and CMV-seronegative.

The genes are TRBV4-2 and TRBJ2-2; TRBD2 might be the D (5 bases). The CDR3 sequence is 14 residues long. Per germline, CDR1 LGHNA and CDR2 YNFKEQ. Trimming cost V 4 bases and J 4 bases, with 10 bases left between them. CDR3 residues: CASSPGLVTGELFF. In nucleotides, the CDR3 is TGTGCCAGCAGCCCCGGACTTGTCACCGGGGAGCTGTTTTTT.

A note on this clone: Mismatch with germline at one junction end may stem from a read error. The rearrangement joins TRBV7-7 to TRBJ2-7; TRBD2 matches 8 bases. The germline gives CDR1 SSHAT, CDR2 FNYEAQ (reference sequence). This CDR3 is built from 15 residues. The CDR3 DNA reads TGTGCTAGCAGCTTAGAGCGGGGGAGCTCCTACGAGCAGTACTTC. Translating gives CASSLERGSSYEQYF.

The chain is built from TRBV6-1 and TRBJ1-5; D remains ambiguous. V was clipped by 5 bases and J by 6 bases, with 14 bases between them. The CDR3 totals 14 residues. Germline CDR1 is MNHNS and CDR2 is SASEGT. The chain's CDR3 is CASSTPGMGQPQHF. The DNA of the CDR3 is TGTGCCAGCAGTACGCCAGGAATGGGTCAGCCCCAGCATTTT.

V and J are TRBV10-3 and TRBJ1-6, with D uncertain. The CDR3 totals 16 residues. V gave up 0 bases and J gave up 2 bases, with 8 bases separating them. Per germline, CDR1 ENHRY and CDR2 SYGVKD. In DNA, the CDR3 is TGTGCCATCAGTGAGTCGATGCCAGCCTATAATTCACCCCTCCACTTT. Translated: CAISESMPAYNSPLHF.

Concerning this clone itself: This CDR3 is also generated by other DNA sequences in the sample. The chain links TRBV11-3 to TRBJ2-7, with D possibly matching TRBD1 (5 bases). This CDR3 region has 13 residues. In germline, CDR1 is SGHNT, CDR2 YENEEA. The ends were cut back, 5 bases at V and 0 bases at J, with 8 bases in the middle. The CDR3 is CASSPGPSYEQYF. The CDR3 region has the DNA TGTGCCAGCAGCCCAGGGCCCTCCTACGAGCAGTACTTC. Using reference TRBV11-3 and TRBJ2-7 for the parts outside the CDR3, the full variable domain is EAGVVQSPRYKIIEKKQPVAFWCNPISGHNTLYWYLQNLGQGPELLIRYENEEAVDDSQLPKDRFSAERLKGVDSTLKIQPAELGDSAVYLCASSPGPSYEQYFGPGTRLTVT.

The chain couples TRBV9 to TRBJ1-3; D remains unclear. With 2 bases removed from V and 0 bases from J, the gap between germline ends came to 6 bases. This CDR3 has 14 residues. From germline, CDR1 is SGDLS and CDR2 YYNGEE. CDR3 bases: TGTGCCAGCAGCGTGTATAGCTCTGGAAACACCATATATTTT. This sequence encodes CASSVYSSGNTIYF.

This clone is a singleton in its sample. The gene calls are TRBV5-4 and TRBJ2-3, with D perhaps TRBD1 (6 bases). CDR1 and CDR2 (germline): SGHNT, YYREEE (reference sequence). This CDR3 comprises 13 residues. Deletions cut 2 bases from V and 7 bases from J, with 11 bases between. Here the CDR3 DNA reads TGTGCCAGCAGCTTATACAGGGCAAATACGCAGTATTTT. This translates into CASSLYRANTQYF.

The chain combines TRBV5-4 with TRBJ1-3; 8 bases agree with TRBD1. This CDR3 spans 15 amino acids. Losses at the gene ends were 4 bases for V and 0 bases for J; bases not matched to a gene: 3. Germline assignment: CDR1 SGHNT and CDR2 YYREEE (reference sequence). The CDR3 protein is CASSVDRDSGNTIYF. For the CDR3, the DNA is TGTGCCAGCAGCGTGGACAGGGACTCTGGAAACACCATATATTTT.

Here the CDR3 DNA reads TGTGCCAGCAGTGCCGCCTCCGACAGAGCCCAAGAGACCCAGTACTTC. It specifies CASSAASDRAQETQYF. V and J are TRBV27 and TRBJ2-5; the D gene is possibly TRBD1 (5 bases). The V and J ends lost 5 bases and 1 base respectively, with 17 bases between them. Germline V gene sequence: CDR1 MNHEY, CDR2 SMNVEV (reference sequence). The CDR3 has 16 amino acids.

This chain connects TRBV7-6 to TRBJ1-6; D not certain. Trimming removed 6 bases at V and 0 bases at J, with 9 bases between. CDR3 length equals 15 residues. Germline V CDR1 and CDR2: SGHVS, FNYEAQ. This chain's CDR3 is CASSWTDSYNSPLHF. The CDR3 nucleotides read TGTGCCAGCAGTTGGACTGACTCCTATAATTCACCCCTCCACTTT.

The chain employs TRBV5-4 and TRBJ2-7; 7 bases agree with TRBD1. The CDR3 runs to 13 residues. Unmatched junction bases numbered 8, after V lost 4 bases and J lost 7 bases. In germline, CDR1 is SGHNT, CDR2 YYREEE (reference sequence). Written as DNA, the CDR3 is TGTGCCAGCAGCGTAACAGGGGAAAGGGAGCAGTACTTC. Encoded protein: CASSVTGEREQYF.

The count of this clone is one. The V and J genes are TRBV28 and TRBJ1-2, with 8 bases fitting TRBD1. The V segment lost 6 bases and the J segment 12 bases; nucleotides outside the gene matches: 9. The CDR3 consists of 12 residues. Germline lookup yields CDR1 MDHEN and CDR2 SYDVKM. This CDR3 reads CASSTTGERDTF. In DNA form, the CDR3 reads TGTGCCAGCAGCACGACAGGGGAGAGAGACACCTTC.

The chain employs TRBV18 and TRBJ1-1, with 7 bases aligning to TRBD1. In germline, CDR1 is KGHSH, CDR2 LQKENI. There are 14 residues in the CDR3. The ends lost 5 bases at V and 1 base at J; junction bases unmatched: 4. The CDR3 region has the DNA TGTGCCAGCTCAGAAGGGGGCGGGAACACTGAAGCTTTCTTT. Protein sequence: CASSEGGGNTEAFF.

V is TRBV23-1 and J is TRBJ1-2, with D possibly being TRBD1 (5 bases). TRBV23-1 is sorted into the ORF group, with uncertain function. Trimming stripped 7 bases from V and 5 bases from J, with 17 bases between. The CDR3 has 14 residues. Written as DNA, the CDR3 is TGCGCCAGCATGGTTCGGCGGGACCTTTATGGCTACACCTTC. Translation gives CASMVRRDLYGYTF.

The chain uses TRBV6-5 and TRBJ1-1; no definite D call. Germline V lookup: CDR1 MNHEY, CDR2 SVGAGI. The V and J ends lost 5 bases and 1 base respectively, with 11 bases between them. The CDR3 sequence is 14 residues long. The CDR3 protein is CASSKTGRNTEAFF. CDR3 nucleotides: TGTGCCAGCAGTAAAACCGGGAGGAACACTGAAGCTTTCTTT.

The gene calls are TRBV5-1 and TRBJ2-3; perhaps TRBD1 as D (5 bases). The CDR3 has 14 residues. CDR1 is SGHRS and CDR2 is YFSETQ in the germline V gene. The V end lost 0 bases, the J end lost 5 bases, and 10 bases lay between the germline ends. The CDR3 DNA follows: TGCGCCAGCAGCTTGGACAGGATTGGAGATACGCAGTATTTT. Protein product: CASSLDRIGDTQYF.

The J gene is TRBJ2-1, the V gene TRBV2; D is undetermined. Germline V gives CDR1 SNHLY, CDR2 FYNNEI. Trimming took 6 bases from V and 3 from J, leaving 18 bases between them. The CDR3 is 16 residues long. CDR3: CASRDIERSSYNEQFF. CDR3 coding DNA: TGTGCCAGCAGGGATATAGAAAGGAGCAGCTACAATGAGCAGTTCTTC.